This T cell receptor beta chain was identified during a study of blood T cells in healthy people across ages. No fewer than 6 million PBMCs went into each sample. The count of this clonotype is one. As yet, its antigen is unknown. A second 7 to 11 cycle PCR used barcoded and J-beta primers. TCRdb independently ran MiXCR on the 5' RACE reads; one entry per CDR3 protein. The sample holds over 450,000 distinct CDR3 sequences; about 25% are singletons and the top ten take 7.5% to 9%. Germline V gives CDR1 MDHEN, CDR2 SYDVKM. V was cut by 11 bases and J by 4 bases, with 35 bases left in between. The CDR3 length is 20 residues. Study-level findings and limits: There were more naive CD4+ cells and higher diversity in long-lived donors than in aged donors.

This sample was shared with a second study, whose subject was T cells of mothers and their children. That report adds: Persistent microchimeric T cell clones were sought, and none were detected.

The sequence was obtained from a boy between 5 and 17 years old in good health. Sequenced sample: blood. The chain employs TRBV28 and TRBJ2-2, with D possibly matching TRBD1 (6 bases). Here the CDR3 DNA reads TGTGCCGTCGAAGGGAATGGTGTTGGAGAGTCCAGGGGACGCACCGGGGAGCTGTTTTTT. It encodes CAVEGNGVGESRGRTGELFF.